These T cell receptor beta chains were read from a single sample in a study of cytomegalovirus exposure and HLA in healthy donors. Data came from immunoSEQ multiplex PCR; TCRdb stores just in-frame clones and leaves some out. The sample lists 150,000 to 200,000 clones; 87% were seen once. Sequenced: PBMCs. The receptors derive from a boy aged 2 to 10 in good health and CMV-seronegative. CDR3s include the opening cysteine and the closing phenylalanine or tryptophan. The D gene is left open where the match is weak. Expanded clones are given a class, and other clones once, few, many or no size at all.

j_call | clone_size | v_call | d_call | cdr3_aa | cdr3_nt
TRBJ2-5 | once | TRBV30 | TRBD2 | CAWGTSGYQETQYF | TGTGCCTGGGGGACTAGCGGATACCAAGAGACCCAGTACTTC
TRBJ2-1 | once | TRBV5-1 | NA | CASRPIPEYNEQFF | TGCGCCAGCAGGCCGATCCCGGAGTACAATGAGCAGTTCTTC
TRBJ2-7 | NA | TRBV29-1 | TRBD1 | CSVEGGQENPYEQYF | TGCAGCGTTGAGGGGGGACAGGAGAATCCCTACGAGCAGTACTTC
TRBJ2-7 | once | TRBV5-1 | TRBD1 | CASSLEDRVVHEQYF | TGCGCCAGCAGCTTGGAGGACAGGGTGGTCCACGAGCAGTACTTC
TRBJ1-5 | NA | TRBV4-2 | NA | CASSQVQRNNQPQHF | TGTGCCAGCAGCCAAGTCCAGCGGAACAATCAGCCCCAGCATTTT
TRBJ2-1 | NA | TRBV18 | NA | CASSPPPYELPYNEQFF | TGTGCCAGCTCACCACCCCCTTATGAGCTTCCCTACAATGAGCAGTTCTTC
TRBJ1-3 | NA | TRBV6-5 | NA | CASSQTGSSGNTIYF | TGTGCCAGCAGTCAGACAGGTTCCTCTGGAAACACCATATATTTT
TRBJ2-3 | NA | TRBV5-4 | TRBD2 | CASSWSSGSTDTQYF | TGTGCCAGCAGCTGGTCTAGCGGGAGCACAGATACGCAGTATTTT
TRBJ1-1 | NA | TRBV19 | NA | CASSIDGGNTEAFF | TGTGCCAGTAGTATAGACGGGGGGAACACTGAAGCTTTCTTT
TRBJ2-3 | once | TRBV5-1 | TRBD1 | CASSQRDRGFTDTQYF | TGCGCCAGCAGCCAAAGGGACAGGGGGTTCACAGATACGCAGTATTTT
TRBJ1-2 | NA | TRBV20-1 | NA | CSARKGSGYTF | TGCAGTGCTAGAAAAGGGAGTGGCTACACCTTC
TRBJ2-1 | NA | TRBV2 | NA | CASSDPVAPKSSSYNEQFF | TGTGCCAGCAGCGATCCGGTAGCCCCTAAATCGAGCTCCTACAATGAGCAGTTCTTC
TRBJ1-2 | NA | TRBV28 | TRBD1 | CASSLRDWRNRGGGGYTF | TGTGCCAGCAGTTTGAGGGACTGGCGAAACAGGGGCGGCGGTGGCTACACCTTC
TRBJ1-1 | NA | TRBV2 | NA | CASVLDRSRAFF | TGTGCCAGCGTATTGGACAGAAGCCGAGCTTTCTTT
TRBJ2-1 | NA | TRBV7-9 | NA | CASSPTGPYNEQFF | TGTGCCAGCAGCCCAACAGGGCCATACAATGAGCAGTTCTTC
TRBJ2-3 | NA | TRBV5-1 | NA | CASSLGLTDTQYF | TGCGCCAGCAGCTTGGGACTAACAGATACGCAGTATTTT
TRBJ2-7 | NA | TRBV28 | TRBD2 | CASSLRLAGLYEQYF | TGTGCCAGCAGTTTACGGCTAGCGGGCCTCTACGAGCAGTACTTC
TRBJ1-2 | NA | TRBV6-5 | TRBD1 | CASSEFDRENGYTF | TGTGCCAGCAGTGAATTCGACAGGGAGAATGGCTACACCTTC
TRBJ2-2 | few | TRBV7-2 | NA | CASSYLPGELFF | TGTGCCAGCAGTTACCTACCCGGGGAGCTGTTTTTT
TRBJ1-2 | NA | TRBV7-9 | TRBD1 | CASSLATGPNYGYTF | TGTGCCAGCAGCTTAGCGACAGGGCCTAACTATGGCTACACCTTC
TRBJ2-2 | NA | TRBV30 | NA | CAWSALLGTGELFF | TGTGCCTGGAGTGCCCTCCTCGGCACCGGGGAGCTGTTTTTT
TRBJ2-3 | NA | TRBV28 | TRBD2 | CASRGGTSPDTQYF | TGTGCCAGCAGGGGGGGGACTAGCCCAGATACGCAGTATTTT
TRBJ1-2 | NA | TRBV28 | NA | CASSATQGGQRYGYTF | TGTGCCAGCAGTGCCACCCAGGGTGGCCAGCGCTATGGCTACACCTTC
TRBJ2-1 | few | TRBV6-1 | NA | CASSGPRGGIRDEQFF | TGTGCCAGCAGTGGCCCACGTGGCGGGATCAGGGATGAGCAGTTCTTC
TRBJ2-1 | NA | TRBV5-4 | NA | CASSPENRENEQFF | TGTGCCAGCAGCCCGGAGAACAGGGAAAATGAGCAGTTCTTC
TRBJ1-2 | NA | TRBV4-1 | NA | CASSQVGGDYGYTF | TGTGCCAGCAGCCAAGTCGGCGGTGACTATGGCTACACCTTC
TRBJ1-5 | once | TRBV4-1 | NA | CASSRSGCQPQHF | TGCGCCAGCAGCCGATCAGGGTGTCAGCCCCAGCATTTT
TRBJ1-1 | NA | TRBV19 | NA | CASSISSRAGNTEAFF | TGTGCCAGTAGTATAAGCTCCCGCGCAGGGAACACTGAAGCTTTCTTT
TRBJ1-5 | NA | TRBV27 | TRBD1 | CASSFTGGRQPQHF | TGTGCCAGCAGTTTTACAGGGGGCCGGCAGCCCCAGCATTTT
TRBJ2-2 | NA | TRBV28 | NA | CASSSRRGGFGELFF | TGTGCCAGCAGCTCGAGGAGGGGGGGGTTTGGGGAGCTGTTTTTT
TRBJ2-7 | NA | TRBV29-1 | NA | CSVGTPGDEQYF | TGCAGCGTTGGGACTCCCGGGGACGAGCAGTACTTC
TRBJ2-7 | NA | TRBV7-9 | TRBD2 | CASSTILAGRPYEQYF | TGTGCCAGCAGCACCATCTTAGCGGGAAGGCCCTACGAGCAGTACTTC
TRBJ1-1 | NA | TRBV9 | TRBD1 | CASSVTGGSTEAFF | TGTGCCAGCAGCGTGACAGGGGGGTCCACTGAAGCTTTCTTT
TRBJ1-1 | NA | TRBV5-6 | TRBD1 | CASSLNRGQGGTAAFF | TGTGCCAGCAGCCTCAACCGGGGACAGGGGGGGACTGCAGCTTTCTTT
TRBJ1-3 | NA | TRBV19 | NA | CASSPSGNTIYF | TGTGCCAGTAGTCCTTCTGGAAACACCATATATTTT
TRBJ2-7 | once | TRBV10-3 | TRBD1 | CAISEPPVDRVTSYEQYF | TGTGCCATCAGTGAGCCGCCCGTCGACAGGGTGACTTCCTACGAGCAGTACTTC
TRBJ1-5 | NA | TRBV27 | NA | CASSRGMVQPQHF | TGTGCCAGCTCGCGGGGAATGGTCCAGCCCCAGCATTTT
TRBJ1-1 | NA | TRBV7-9 | NA | CASSLAPAGEAFF | TGTGCCAGCAGCTTAGCTCCGGCAGGCGAAGCTTTCTTT
TRBJ2-6 | few | TRBV5-1 | NA | CASSLAGKRTGANVLTF | TGCGCCAGCAGCTTGGCGGGGAAGAGGACTGGGGCCAACGTCCTGACTTTC
TRBJ2-7 | NA | TRBV4-1 | NA | CASSKVEWSSYEQYF | TGCGCCAGCAGCAAGGTGGAGTGGAGCTCCTACGAGCAGTACTTC
TRBJ2-1 | NA | TRBV5-1 | TRBD2 | CASSLSGGAYEQFF | TGCGCCAGCAGCCTTAGCGGGGGGGCATATGAGCAGTTCTTC
TRBJ2-7 | NA | TRBV9 | TRBD2 | CASSASGTSNHEQYF | TGTGCCAGCAGCGCCTCCGGGACTAGCAACCACGAGCAGTACTTC
TRBJ1-2 | NA | TRBV7-9 | TRBD1 | CASSLGQGQEGYGYTF | TGTGCCAGCAGCTTAGGACAGGGCCAAGAGGGCTATGGCTACACCTTC
TRBJ2-4 | NA | TRBV6-4 | TRBD2 | CASRGGVGAKNIQYF | TGTGCCAGCAGGGGGGGGGTAGGAGCCAAAAACATTCAGTACTTC
TRBJ2-7 | NA | TRBV5-1 | TRBD1 | CASSPGGGQGSYEQYF | TGCGCCAGCAGTCCTGGTGGGGGACAGGGGTCCTACGAGCAGTACTTC
TRBJ1-5 | NA | TRBV27 | NA | CASSLVPSEPQHF | TGTGCCAGCAGTTTAGTTCCCTCTGAGCCCCAGCATTTT